This T cell receptor (beta chain) comes out of a study of cytomegalovirus exposure and HLA in healthy donors. Overall study: The approximately 670 first-cohort repertoires and the approximately 130 validation repertoires shared the same platform, a later analysis reported. Study results and limitations: The study found most TCR sequences rare, yet found some public TCRs in many donors. The study recorded around 160 TCR beta chains that were cytomegalovirus-associated.

As concerns this clone: Its cognate antigen is unknown.

Sequenced by immunoSEQ multiplex PCR; TCRdb stores in-frame clones only, minus some. The table records more than 45,000 clones, about 88% of them present only once. V dropped 8 bases and J dropped 0; count of bases not matched to a gene: 3. The CDR3 runs 15 residues. Germline V lookup: CDR1 LNHDA, CDR2 SQIVND (reference sequence). The TCR comes from a woman between 18 and 29 years old in good health and CMV-seronegative. Sequenced: PBMCs. This chain connects TRBV19 to TRBJ2-1, with 11 bases aligning to TRBD2. The CDR3 is CASQTSGGSYNEQFF. The CDR3, as DNA: TGTGCCAGTCAAACTAGCGGGGGCTCCTACAATGAGCAGTTCTTC.